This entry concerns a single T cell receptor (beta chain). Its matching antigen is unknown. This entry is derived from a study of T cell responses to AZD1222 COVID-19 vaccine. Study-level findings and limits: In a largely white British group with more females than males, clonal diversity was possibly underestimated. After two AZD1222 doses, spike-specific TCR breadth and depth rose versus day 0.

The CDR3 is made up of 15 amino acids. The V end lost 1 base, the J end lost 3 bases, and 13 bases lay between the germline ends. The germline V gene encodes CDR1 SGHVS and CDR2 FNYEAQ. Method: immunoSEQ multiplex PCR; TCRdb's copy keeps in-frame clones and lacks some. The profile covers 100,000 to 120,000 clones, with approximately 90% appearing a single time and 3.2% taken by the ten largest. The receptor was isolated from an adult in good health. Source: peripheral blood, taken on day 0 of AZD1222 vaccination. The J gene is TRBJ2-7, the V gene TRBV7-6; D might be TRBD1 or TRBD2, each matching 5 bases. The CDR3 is CASSLGAGSNYEQYF. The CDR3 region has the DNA TGTGCCAGCAGCTTAGGAGCAGGGAGTAACTACGAGCAGTACTTC.